The rows below give T cell receptor beta chains drawn from one sample of a study of T cell responses to AZD1222 COVID-19 vaccine. Assay: immunoSEQ multiplex PCR; the TCRdb copy retains only in-frame clones and omits some. This sample has over 70,000 clones, with about 80% found just once. The source material was peripheral blood, sampled 28 days after the second dose of the MenACWY control vaccine. These receptors all come from an adult who received the MenACWY meningococcal vaccine as a control. Both conserved end residues are part of each CDR3. D genes are given only for firm matches. Some rows have no size entry. The others give once, few or many, or a class for an expanded clone.

size	length	D	V	J	CDR3	DNA
.	13	.	TRBV12-3/TRBV12-4	TRBJ2-3	CASRPRGTDTQYF	TGTGCCAGCAGACCGAGAGGGACAGATACGCAGTATTTT
.	17	.	TRBV20-1	TRBJ1-2	CSASPRPFEGPPDGYTF	TGCAGTGCTAGTCCCAGGCCGTTTGAGGGCCCGCCCGATGGCTACACCTTC
few	13	TRBD2	TRBV7-8	TRBJ2-5	CASRSREAANQYF	TGTGCCAGCAGGTCCCGGGAGGCCGCGAACCAGTACTTC
.	13	.	TRBV11-2	TRBJ1-2	CASSLDRNYGYTF	TGTGCCAGCAGCTTAGACAGAAACTATGGCTACACCTTC
.	13	.	TRBV7-9	TRBJ2-2	CASSSANTGELFF	TGTGCCAGCAGCTCGGCGAACACCGGGGAGCTGTTTTTT
.	13	.	TRBV15	TRBJ2-1	CATSQGRYNEQFF	TGTGCCACCAGCCAAGGCCGATACAATGAGCAGTTCTTC
.	14	.	TRBV18	TRBJ1-2	CASSPPIAPYGYTF	TGTGCCAGCTCACCACCGATAGCCCCCTATGGCTACACCTTC
.	16	TRBD1	TRBV18	TRBJ1-3	CASSPGQVSSGNTIYF	TGTGCCAGCTCACCGGGACAGGTGAGCTCTGGAAACACCATATATTTT
.	13	.	TRBV19	TRBJ1-5	CASHQRVGQPQHF	TGTGCCAGTCATCAAAGGGTGGGTCAGCCCCAGCATTTT
once	12	.	TRBV24-1	TRBJ2-5	CATSDRQETQYF	TGTGCCACCAGTGACAGACAAGAGACCCAGTACTTC
.	15	.	TRBV5-6	TRBJ2-3	CASSLRDSRAYTQYF	TGTGCCAGCAGCTTGAGGGACTCCAGAGCCTATACGCAGTATTTT
few	15	.	TRBV28	TRBJ1-1	CASSLLQGMNTEAFF	TGTGCCAGCAGTTTACTACAGGGTATGAACACTGAAGCTTTCTTT
once	15	.	TRBV3-1/TRBV3-2	TRBJ1-2	CASSQGGAGIYGYTF	TGTGCCAGCAGCCAAGGAGGGGCAGGGATCTATGGCTACACCTTC
.	14	.	TRBV18	TRBJ2-1	CASSPRLVYNEQFF	TGTGCCAGCTCACCTCGACTAGTATACAATGAGCAGTTCTTC
.	13	.	TRBV19	TRBJ1-5	CASSIARQQPQHF	TGTGCCAGTAGTATAGCTCGTCAACAGCCCCAGCATTTT
.	14	TRBD2	TRBV6-5	TRBJ2-7	CAVKGSGASYEQYF	TGTGCCGTTAAGGGTAGCGGGGCCTCCTACGAGCAGTACTTC
.	13	.	TRBV2	TRBJ1-2	CASSDSGNRGYTF	TGTGCCAGCAGTGATTCGGGGAATCGTGGCTACACCTTC
.	15	TRBD2	TRBV7-2	TRBJ2-7	CASSPAGTSGYEQYF	TGTGCCAGCAGCCCGGCGGGGACTAGCGGCTACGAGCAGTACTTC
.	13	.	TRBV2	TRBJ2-3	CASTPGPRNTQYF	TGTGCCAGCACCCCAGGTCCTAGAAATACGCAGTATTTT
.	15	.	TRBV3-1/TRBV3-2	TRBJ1-1	CASSLASTANTEAFF	TGTGCCAGCAGCCTTGCCTCGACAGCGAACACTGAAGCTTTCTTT
.	14	.	TRBV2	TRBJ2-5	CASNLNSKSETQYF	TGTGCCAGCAACCTAAACTCTAAGTCGGAGACCCAGTACTTC
.	15	TRBD1	TRBV7-8	TRBJ1-4	CASSLGGTGQEKLFF	TGTGCCAGCAGCTTAGGAGGGACAGGGCAGGAAAAACTGTTTTTT
few	15	.	TRBV7-2	TRBJ1-1	CASSLVGGGNTEAFF	TGTGCCAGCAGCTTAGTTGGCGGTGGGAACACTGAAGCTTTCTTT
.	15	.	TRBV7-2	TRBJ1-2	CASSLHTGGKGGYTF	TGTGCCAGCAGCCTTCATACGGGGGGTAAGGGTGGCTACACCTTC
.	14	.	TRBV10-3	TRBJ1-5	CAISDRVEGQPQHF	TGTGCCATCAGTGACAGGGTGGAGGGTCAGCCCCAGCATTTT
medium-sized	13	.	TRBV4-3	TRBJ1-2	CASSQEGNYGYTF	TGCGCCAGCAGCCAAGAGGGGAACTATGGCTACACCTTC
once	14	TRBD2	TRBV27	TRBJ2-7	CASSLTSAGYEQYF	TGTGCCAGCAGTTTAACTAGCGCGGGGTACGAGCAGTACTTC
.	15	.	TRBV29-1	TRBJ2-1	CSAYVFGQREGEQFF	TGCAGCGCCTACGTTTTCGGCCAAAGAGAGGGTGAGCAGTTCTTC
.	16	TRBD1	TRBV6-1	TRBJ2-6	CASREQGAAGANVLTF	TGTGCCAGCAGGGAACAGGGGGCAGCTGGGGCCAACGTCCTGACTTTC
.	13	.	TRBV29-1	TRBJ1-1	CSVLEGTNTEAFF	TGCAGCGTTCTTGAGGGAACGAACACTGAAGCTTTCTTT
.	15	.	TRBV9	TRBJ2-2	CASSVGGLNTGELFF	TGTGCCAGCAGCGTAGGAGGGCTGAACACCGGGGAGCTGTTTTTT
few	16	.	TRBV11-2	TRBJ2-3	CASIRWGVVGTDTQYF	TGTGCCAGCATTCGATGGGGCGTTGTAGGCACAGATACGCAGTATTTT
.	14	.	TRBV7-6	TRBJ2-7	CASSPQASTYEQYF	TGTGCCAGCAGCCCCCAGGCCAGCACCTACGAGCAGTACTTC
.	14	.	TRBV5-1	TRBJ2-7	CASSLGLTGYEQYF	TGCGCCAGCAGCTTGGGTCTTACAGGCTACGAGCAGTACTTC
once	12	.	TRBV20-1	TRBJ1-1	CSASRDPSEAFF	TGCAGTGCTAGTAGGGACCCAAGCGAAGCTTTCTTT
.	17	TRBD1	TRBV10-2	TRBJ2-5	CASSYDRGGSSQETQYF	TGCGCCAGCAGTTACGACAGGGGGGGTAGTTCGCAAGAGACCCAGTACTTC
.	13	.	TRBV7-6	TRBJ2-2	CASSPDSLHELFF	TGTGCCAGCAGCCCGGACAGCTTGCACGAGCTGTTTTTT
.	14	.	TRBV6-6	TRBJ1-4	CASTRDIGGEKLFF	TGTGCCAGCACCCGGGACATAGGGGGTGAAAAACTGTTTTTT
.	18	.	TRBV30	TRBJ2-5	CAWSVQTRIGGQQETQYF	TGTGCCTGGAGTGTCCAAACACGAATTGGGGGGCAGCAAGAGACCCAGTACTTC
few	14	.	TRBV6-5	TRBJ1-2	CASSPALTSREGTF	TGTGCCAGCAGCCCCGCCCTGACTTCCAGGGAAGGCACCTTC
.	14	.	TRBV3-1/TRBV3-2	TRBJ1-2	CASSQETARDGYTF	TGTGCCAGCAGCCAAGAGACAGCTCGGGATGGCTACACCTTC